What follows are 6 T cell receptor beta chains derived from one specimen sequenced in a study of CD8 T cells in Susac syndrome. RNA was extracted with the RNeasy kit, and a quantity of about 0.45 to 1 ug was reverse transcribed using random hexamers. MiXCR, applied by TCRdb to the immunoSEQ multiplex PCR reads, yields one record per CDR3 protein. Here the sample spans roughly 100,000 distinct CDR3 sequences, roughly 94% being singletons. Source material: CD4+ T cells from PBMCs. These receptors were obtained from a human donor with Susac syndrome.

The J gene is TRBJ2-3, the V gene TRBV5-4, with D possibly being TRBD1 or TRBD2 (5 bases each). Germline V gives CDR1 SGHNT, CDR2 YYREEE (reference sequence). V lost 4 bases, J lost 2 bases, and 14 bases lay in between. The CDR3 runs to 15 residues. CDR3 nucleotide sequence: TGTGCCAGCAGCATTGGGGGTCCTTACACAGATACGCAGTATTTT. Its translation: CASSIGGPYTDTQYF.

This rearrangement joins TRBV4-3 to TRBJ2-3, with D perhaps matching TRBD2 (6 bases). CDR3 size: 14 residues. The V gene lost 3 bases and the J gene lost 5 bases, with 12 bases spanning the gap. Germline CDR1 reads LGHNA; CDR2 reads YSLEER. CDR3 DNA sequence: TGCGCCAGCAGCCATGCCCCGGGACTAGATACGCAGTATTTT. Protein product: CASSHAPGLDTQYF.

The J gene is TRBJ2-7, the V gene TRBV7-2; a weak D match, TRBD2 (5 bases). Germline V gene sequence: CDR1 SGHTA, CDR2 FQGNSA. The CDR3 covers 13 residues. V lost 3 bases and J 5 bases, leaving 11 bases between the germline ends. CDR3 nucleotides: TGTGCCAGCAGCTTTGAGGGTCCCCACGAGCAGTACTTC. Amino acids: CASSFEGPHEQYF.

The chain has TRBV4-2 and TRBJ2-7; perhaps TRBD1 as D (5 bases). Trimming took 1 base from V and 5 from J, leaving 12 bases between them. Germline V CDR1 and CDR2: LGHNA, YNFKEQ. The CDR3 totals 14 residues. The CDR3 DNA is TGTGCCAGCAGCCAAGTGGGGCAGGGTGACGAGCAGTACTTC. The encoded protein is CASSQVGQGDEQYF.

This clonotype came up once. The genes are TRBV12-3 or TRBV12-4 and TRBJ1-2; 11 positions agree with TRBD1. This CDR3 is 15 amino acids long. V lost 6 bases to trimming and J lost 7 bases; unmatched junction nucleotides: 10. CDR3 amino acids: CASSPRGQGARGYTF. DNA of the CDR3: TGTGCCAGCAGCCCTAGAGGACAGGGGGCTCGTGGCTACACCTTC.

V and J are TRBV7-9 and TRBJ1-1; D is unclear. Trimming took 5 bases from V and 1 from J, leaving 8 bases between them. The CDR3 is 13 residues long. CDR1 is SEHNR, CDR2 FQNEAQ, per germline (reference sequence). CDR3 amino acids: CASSPTQNTEAFF. CDR3 sequence (DNA): TGTGCCAGCAGCCCGACACAGAACACTGAAGCTTTCTTT.